This is a list of T cell receptor beta chains from one sample in a study of T cell repertoires in cytomegalovirus infection. TCRdb analysed the reads with MiXCR anew, one entry per CDR3 protein. The sample lists hundreds of thousands of distinct CDR3 sequences; roughly a sixth were seen once. Sequencing was performed on PBMCs. These receptor sequences come from a human donor in good health (CMV status not recorded). Some clones in this sample may be carry-over from other donors' samples. Each CDR3 is given with its conserved first and last residue. A D gene is named only where the DNA matches it firmly.

J | D | length | V | CDR3
TRBJ2-2 | TRBD1 | 14 | TRBV10-3 | CAIAGTGGTGELFF
TRBJ1-6 | - | 12 | TRBV2 | CASSDIGGPLHF
TRBJ2-7 | - | 16 | TRBV6-5 | CASSYGGGTLAYEQYF
TRBJ2-1 | - | 13 | TRBV6-8 | CASSPFRYNEQFF
TRBJ2-1 | TRBD2 | 16 | TRBV7-2 | CASSLGFSGGAGEQFF
TRBJ2-3 | - | 12 | TRBV27 | CASSRPTDTQYF
TRBJ2-2 | - | 14 | TRBV20-1 | CSAAWVGNTGELFF
TRBJ1-2 | - | 15 | TRBV5-1 | CASSLIGARGYGYTF
TRBJ2-7 | TRBD1 | 14 | TRBV7-2 | CASSRGQAPYEQYF
TRBJ1-4 | TRBD1 | 14 | TRBV10-3 | CAISQSRGEGKLFF
TRBJ1-2 | - | 15 | TRBV4-1 | CASSQSGTPERGYTF
TRBJ2-7 | - | 15 | TRBV7-2 | CASSSGLAATYEQYF
TRBJ1-5 | - | 14 | TRBV28 | CASSLIRDTQPQHF
TRBJ1-1 | - | 13 | TRBV7-9 | CASSFDSYTEAFF
TRBJ2-1 | - | 13 | TRBV9 | CASSGGARDEQFF
TRBJ1-5 | TRBD1 | 16 | TRBV4-2 | CASSPQTGWNDQPQHF
TRBJ1-2 | - | 15 | TRBV6-1 | CASSEVSWRTDGYTF
TRBJ1-4 | - | 13 | TRBV12-3/TRBV12-4 | CASRSATNEKLFF
TRBJ2-1 | - | 18 | TRBV19 | CASSIILGTGNPYNEQFF
TRBJ2-1 | - | 14 | TRBV5-1 | CASSEPSRNNEQFF
TRBJ1-1 | - | 17 | TRBV7-2 | CASSSTLTVPPNTEAFF
TRBJ2-2 | - | 15 | TRBV7-2 | CASSLEAGVAGELFF
TRBJ2-3 | TRBD1 | 16 | TRBV5-5 | CASSRGQGDSTDTQYF
TRBJ2-6 | TRBD1 | 18 | TRBV5-1 | CASSLQGALSSGANVLTF
TRBJ1-2 | - | 16 | TRBV6-1 | CASSVSGRGNNYGYTF
TRBJ2-7 | - | 13 | TRBV6-5 | CASSYSTAYEQYF
TRBJ2-1 | - | 11 | TRBV7-2 | CASSFYNEQFF
TRBJ2-6 | - | 15 | TRBV7-2 | CASSLGPAGANVLTF